Included here is one T cell receptor (beta chain) sequence, with context. Its specificity is not known. Locally advanced or metastatic urothelial carcinoma was diagnosed in the patients. Produced via immunoSEQ multiplex PCR; TCRdb's table is partial and in-frame only. The table has under 120,000 clones, approximately 86% seen once; the top ten hold more than 2%. The V and J ends lost 4 bases and 5 bases, in that order; junction bases with no gene match: 8. The CDR3 is 16 residues long. Germline CDR1 is SGHRS and CDR2 is YFSETQ. The data are from a study of PD-L1 blockade in urothelial cancer. About the study: About 85% of the roughly 30 patients were males with bladder-origin urothelial cancer. At 6 weeks and at 3 weeks (second dose) after treatment start, blood was analyzed. Broader study findings: Better survival was forecast by a pretreatment blood TCR clonality below the median.

The receptor was derived from a man aged 50 or older with urothelial cancer. V usage is TRBV5-1 and J usage is TRBJ2-3, with 12 bases lining up with TRBD2. The sample here was PBMCs, taken around atezolizumab (anti-PD-L1) treatment. CDR3 region: CASSHNGLAGQDTQYF. CDR3 nucleotide sequence: TGCGCCAGCAGCCACAACGGACTAGCGGGACAAGATACGCAGTATTTT.